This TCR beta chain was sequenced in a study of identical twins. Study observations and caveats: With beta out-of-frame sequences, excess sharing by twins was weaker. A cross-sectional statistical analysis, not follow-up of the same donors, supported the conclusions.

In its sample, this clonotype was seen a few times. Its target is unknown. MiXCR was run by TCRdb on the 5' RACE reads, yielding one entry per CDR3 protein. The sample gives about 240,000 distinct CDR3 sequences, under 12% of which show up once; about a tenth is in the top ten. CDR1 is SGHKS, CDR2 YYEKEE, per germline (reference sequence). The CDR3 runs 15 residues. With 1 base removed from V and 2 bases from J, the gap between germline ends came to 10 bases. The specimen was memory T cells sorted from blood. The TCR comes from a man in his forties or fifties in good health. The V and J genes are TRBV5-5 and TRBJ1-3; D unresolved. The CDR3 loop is CASSLNSRPGNTIYF. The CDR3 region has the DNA TGTGCCAGCAGCTTGAACTCGAGGCCTGGAAACACCATATATTTT.